This T cell receptor beta chain was identified in a study of vaccination effects on CD4 cells after COVID-19. Study observations and caveats: Whether induced by infection or by vaccine, clones showed marked clonal contraction late after vaccination.

This table comes from immunoSEQ multiplex PCR, and its TCRdb copy is limited to in-frame clones, with some not included. Altogether roughly 50,000 clones are present, roughly 80% being singletons, with the ten largest covering more than 2%. Under the ViraFEST assay, PBMC were stimulated with viral peptide pools so that antigen-specific CD4+ T cells expanded. Sequencing was performed afterwards. Researchers isolated CD4+ T cells once approximately 10 days of culture had elapsed. Trimming stripped 5 bases from V and 0 bases from J, with 8 bases between. CDR1 and CDR2 from the germline V gene are SGHVS and FNYEAQ. CDR3 length: 15 residues. Note on this clone: Its matching antigen is unknown.

The source is a human donor who received a COVID-19 vaccine. The chain joins TRBV7-6 to TRBJ2-6; D is uncertain. The specimen comprised CD4+ T cells from PBMCs cultured with HCoV-229E spike peptides, sampled before COVID-19 vaccination. CDR3 loop: CASSQQPSGANVLTF. The CDR3, as DNA: TGTGCCAGCAGCCAACAGCCCTCTGGGGCCAACGTCCTGACTTTC. Using reference TRBV7-6 and TRBJ2-6 for the parts outside the CDR3, the full variable domain is GAGVSQSPRYKVTKRGQDVALRCDPISGHVSLYWYRQALGQGPEFLTYFNYEAQQDKSGLPNDRFSAERPEGSISTLTIQRTEQRDSAMYRCASSQQPSGANVLTFGAGSRLTVL.